The T cell receptor beta chain described here comes from a study of T cells in Graves' hyperthyroidism and ophthalmopathy. Findings and limits, study-wide: By a 13 V-J model, ophthalmopathy was set apart from stable hyperthyroidism. Most expanded thyroid clonotypes above 0.001 recurred in blood.

Out of around 10 ml of fresh peripheral blood came the PBMCs. The source material, RNA transcripts, was used to amplify TCR beta CDR3 regions. When the TCR CDR3 underwent first-round RT-PCR, the HTBI primer set was used. TCRdb re-analysed the multiplex PCR reads in MiXCR, keeping a single row per CDR3 protein. Of 460,000 or so distinct CDR3 sequences listed, around 15% are singletons. About this clonotype: Its specificity is unknown.

The CDR3 is made up of 16 amino acids. CDR1 and CDR2 (germline): MNHNS, SASEGT. V was trimmed by 0 bases and J by 0 bases, leaving 11 bases between them. Input material: blood. V and J are TRBV6-1 and TRBJ1-2; D remains ambiguous. The receptor was derived from a woman aged 18-35 years with Graves' hyperthyroidism. In DNA, the CDR3 is TGTGCCAGCAGTGAAGCGATTACCGTAACTAACTATGGCTACACCTTC. Translating it yields CASSEAITVTNYGYTF.